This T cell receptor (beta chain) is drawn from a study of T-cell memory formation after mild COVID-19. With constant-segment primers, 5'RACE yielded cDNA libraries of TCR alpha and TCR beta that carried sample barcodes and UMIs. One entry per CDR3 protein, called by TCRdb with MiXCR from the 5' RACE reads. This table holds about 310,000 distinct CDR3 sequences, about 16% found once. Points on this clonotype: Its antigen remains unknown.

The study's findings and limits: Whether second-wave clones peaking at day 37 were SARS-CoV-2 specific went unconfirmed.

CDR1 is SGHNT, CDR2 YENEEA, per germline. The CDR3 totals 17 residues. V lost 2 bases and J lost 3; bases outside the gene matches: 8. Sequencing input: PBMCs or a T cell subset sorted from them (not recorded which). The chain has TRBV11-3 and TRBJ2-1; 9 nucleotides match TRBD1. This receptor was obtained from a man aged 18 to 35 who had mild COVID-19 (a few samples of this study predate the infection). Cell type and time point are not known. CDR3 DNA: TGTGCCAGCAGCTTACACTCGGGGACAGGGATCTACAATGAGCAGTTCTTC. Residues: CASSLHSGTGIYNEQFF.